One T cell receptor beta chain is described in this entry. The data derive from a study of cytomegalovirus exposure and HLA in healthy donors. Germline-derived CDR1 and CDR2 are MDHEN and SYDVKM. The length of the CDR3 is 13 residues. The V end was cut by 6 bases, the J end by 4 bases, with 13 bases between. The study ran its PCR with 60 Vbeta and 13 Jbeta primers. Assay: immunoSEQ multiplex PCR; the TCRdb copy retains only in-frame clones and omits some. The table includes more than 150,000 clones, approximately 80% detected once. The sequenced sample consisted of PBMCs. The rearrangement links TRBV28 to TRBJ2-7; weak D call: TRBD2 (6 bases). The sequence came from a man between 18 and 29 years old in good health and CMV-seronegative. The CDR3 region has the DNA TGTGCCAGCAGCCCCCGGGGGATTTACGAGCAGTACTTC. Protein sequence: CASSPRGIYEQYF.